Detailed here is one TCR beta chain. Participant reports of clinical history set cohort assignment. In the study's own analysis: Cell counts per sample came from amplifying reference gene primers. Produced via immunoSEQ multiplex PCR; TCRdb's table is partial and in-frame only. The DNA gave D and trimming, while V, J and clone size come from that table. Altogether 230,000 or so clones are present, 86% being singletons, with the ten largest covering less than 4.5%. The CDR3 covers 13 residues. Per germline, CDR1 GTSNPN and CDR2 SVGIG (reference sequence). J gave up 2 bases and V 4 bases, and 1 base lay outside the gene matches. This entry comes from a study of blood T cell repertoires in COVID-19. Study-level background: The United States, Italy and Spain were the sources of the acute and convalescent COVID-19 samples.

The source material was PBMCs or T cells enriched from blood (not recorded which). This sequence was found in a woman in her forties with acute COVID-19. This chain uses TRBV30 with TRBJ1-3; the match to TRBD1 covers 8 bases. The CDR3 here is CAWTTGAGNTIYF. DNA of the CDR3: TGTGCCTGGACGACAGGGGCTGGAAACACCATATATTTT.